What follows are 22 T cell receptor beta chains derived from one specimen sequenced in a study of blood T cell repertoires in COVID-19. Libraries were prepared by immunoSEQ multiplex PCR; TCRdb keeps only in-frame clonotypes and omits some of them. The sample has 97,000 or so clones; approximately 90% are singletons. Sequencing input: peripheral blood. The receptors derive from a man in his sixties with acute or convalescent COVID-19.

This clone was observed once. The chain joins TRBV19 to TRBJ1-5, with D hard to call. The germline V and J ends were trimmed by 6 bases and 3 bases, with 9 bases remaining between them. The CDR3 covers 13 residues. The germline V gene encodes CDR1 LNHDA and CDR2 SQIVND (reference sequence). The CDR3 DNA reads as TGTGCCAGTAGGTTAATATCCAATCAGCCCCAGCATTTT. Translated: CASRLISNQPQHF.

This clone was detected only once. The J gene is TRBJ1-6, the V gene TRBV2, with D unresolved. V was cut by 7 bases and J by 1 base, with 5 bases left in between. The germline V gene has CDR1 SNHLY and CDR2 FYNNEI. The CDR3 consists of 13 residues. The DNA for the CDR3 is TGTGCCAGCATAATGTCCTATAATTCACCCCTCCACTTT. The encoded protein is CASIMSYNSPLHF.

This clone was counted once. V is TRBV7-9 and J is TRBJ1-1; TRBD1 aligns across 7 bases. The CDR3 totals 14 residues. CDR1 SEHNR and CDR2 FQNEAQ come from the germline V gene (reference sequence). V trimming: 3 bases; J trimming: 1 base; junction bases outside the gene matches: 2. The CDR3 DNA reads TGTGCCAGCAGCTTTGGACAGGCGAACACTGAAGCTTTCTTT. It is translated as CASSFGQANTEAFF.

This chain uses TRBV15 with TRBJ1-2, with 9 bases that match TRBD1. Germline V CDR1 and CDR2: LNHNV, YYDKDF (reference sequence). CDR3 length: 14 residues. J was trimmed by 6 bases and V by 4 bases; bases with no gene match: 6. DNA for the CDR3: TGTGCCACCAGCACCCGCCGGACAGGGGATGGCTACACCTTC. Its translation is CATSTRRTGDGYTF.

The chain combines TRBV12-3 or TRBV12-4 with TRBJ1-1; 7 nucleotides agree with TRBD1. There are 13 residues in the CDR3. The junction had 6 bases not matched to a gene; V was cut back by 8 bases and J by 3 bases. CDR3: CASWADRDTEAFF. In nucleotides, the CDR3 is TGTGCCAGCTGGGCCGACAGGGACACTGAAGCTTTCTTT.

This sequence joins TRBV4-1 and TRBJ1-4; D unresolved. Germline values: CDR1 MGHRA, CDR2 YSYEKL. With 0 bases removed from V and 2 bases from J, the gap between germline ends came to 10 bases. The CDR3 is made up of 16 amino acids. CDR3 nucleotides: TGCGCCAGCAGCCAAGATTGGAGGGCCACTAATGAAAAACTGTTTTTT. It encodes CASSQDWRATNEKLFF.

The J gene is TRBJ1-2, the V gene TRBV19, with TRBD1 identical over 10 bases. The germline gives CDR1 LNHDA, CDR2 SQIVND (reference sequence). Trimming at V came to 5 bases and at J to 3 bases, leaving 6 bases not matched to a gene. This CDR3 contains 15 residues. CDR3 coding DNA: TGTGCCAGTAGTTACCGGGACAGGGGACACTATGGCTACACCTTC. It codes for CASSYRDRGHYGYTF.

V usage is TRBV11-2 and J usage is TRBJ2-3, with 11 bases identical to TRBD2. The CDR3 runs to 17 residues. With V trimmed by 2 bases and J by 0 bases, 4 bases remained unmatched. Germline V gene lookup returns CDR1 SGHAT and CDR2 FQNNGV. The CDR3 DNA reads TGTGCCAGCAGCTTATCTAGCGGGGGGACTAGCACAGATACGCAGTATTTT. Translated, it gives CASSLSSGGTSTDTQYF.

The CDR3 DNA reads as TGTGCCAGCAGCTCCGGACTGGTTACGTCGGAGCAGTACTTC. Translation: CASSSGLVTSEQYF. This sequence joins TRBV7-2 and TRBJ2-7; D is perhaps TRBD2 (5 bases). V dropped 4 bases and J dropped 7 bases, with 17 bases sitting between them. There are 14 residues in the CDR3. CDR1 and CDR2 from the germline V gene are SGHTA and FQGNSA.

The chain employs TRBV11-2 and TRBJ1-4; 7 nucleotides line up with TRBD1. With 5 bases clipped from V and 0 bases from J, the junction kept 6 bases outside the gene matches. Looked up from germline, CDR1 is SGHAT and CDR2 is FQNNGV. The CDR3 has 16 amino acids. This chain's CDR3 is CASSPGTVSTNEKLFF. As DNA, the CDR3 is TGTGCCAGCAGCCCCGGGACAGTCTCAACTAATGAAAAACTGTTTTTT.

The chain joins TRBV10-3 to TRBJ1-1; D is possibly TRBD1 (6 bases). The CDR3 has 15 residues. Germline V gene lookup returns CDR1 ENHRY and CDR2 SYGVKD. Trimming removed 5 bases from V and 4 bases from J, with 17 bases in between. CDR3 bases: TGTGCCATCAGTCAAATTACAGGGCGCGGCACTGAAGCTTTCTTT. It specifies CAISQITGRGTEAFF.

This chain's CDR3 is CASSYSGGPYNEQFF. In DNA form, the CDR3 reads TGTGCCAGCAGTTACTCCGGGGGACCGTACAATGAGCAGTTCTTC. The chain recombines TRBV6-6 with TRBJ2-1; tentative D call: TRBD2 (6 bases). Germline CDR1 reads MNHNY; CDR2 reads SVGAGI (reference sequence). The V end was cut by 0 bases, the J end by 4 bases, with 10 bases between. The CDR3 covers 15 residues.

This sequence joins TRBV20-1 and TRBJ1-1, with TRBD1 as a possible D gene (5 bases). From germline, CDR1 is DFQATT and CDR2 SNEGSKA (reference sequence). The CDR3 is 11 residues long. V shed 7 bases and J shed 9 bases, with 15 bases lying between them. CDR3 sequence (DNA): TGCAGTGTCTCAGGCAGGGTTCAAGCTTTCTTT. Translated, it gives CSVSGRVQAFF.

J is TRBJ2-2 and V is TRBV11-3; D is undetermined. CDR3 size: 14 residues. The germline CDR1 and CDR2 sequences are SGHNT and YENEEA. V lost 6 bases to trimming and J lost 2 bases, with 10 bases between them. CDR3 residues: CASSGDTNTGELFF. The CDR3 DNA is TGTGCCAGCAGTGGTGACACAAACACCGGGGAGCTGTTTTTT.

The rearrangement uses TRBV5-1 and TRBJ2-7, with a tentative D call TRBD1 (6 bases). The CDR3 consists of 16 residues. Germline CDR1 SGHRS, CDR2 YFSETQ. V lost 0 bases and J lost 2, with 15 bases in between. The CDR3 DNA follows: TGCGCCAGCAGCTTGGTTACAGGGTCGACCCCCTACGAGCAGTACTTC. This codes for CASSLVTGSTPYEQYF.

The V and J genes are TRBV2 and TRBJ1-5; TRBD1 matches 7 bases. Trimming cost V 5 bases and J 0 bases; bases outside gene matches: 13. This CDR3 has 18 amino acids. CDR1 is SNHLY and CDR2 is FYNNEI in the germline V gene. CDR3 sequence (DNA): TGTGCCAGCAGTAAACAGGGGAATCGGGGGTATAGCAATCAGCCCCAGCATTTT. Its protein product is CASSKQGNRGYSNQPQHF. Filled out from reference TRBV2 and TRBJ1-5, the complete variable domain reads EPEVTQTPSHQVTQMGQEVILRCVPISNHLYFYWYRQILGQKVEFLVSFYNNEISEKSEIFDDQFSVERPDGSNFTLKIRSTKLEDSAMYFCASSKQGNRGYSNQPQHFGDGTRLSIL.

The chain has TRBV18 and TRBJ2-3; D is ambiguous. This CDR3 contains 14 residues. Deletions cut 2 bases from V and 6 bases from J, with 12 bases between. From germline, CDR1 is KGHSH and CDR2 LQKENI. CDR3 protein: CASSPNGPPDTQYF. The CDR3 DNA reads TGTGCCAGCTCACCAAATGGGCCGCCTGATACGCAGTATTTT.

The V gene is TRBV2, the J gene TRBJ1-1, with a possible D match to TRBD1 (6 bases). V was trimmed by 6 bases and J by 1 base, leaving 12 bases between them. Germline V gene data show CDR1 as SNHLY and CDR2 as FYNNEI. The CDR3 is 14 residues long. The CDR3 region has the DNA TGTGCCAGCAGCGAGGGGGAGGGGAACACTGAAGCTTTCTTT. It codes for CASSEGEGNTEAFF. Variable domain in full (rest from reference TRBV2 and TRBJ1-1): EPEVTQTPSHQVTQMGQEVILRCVPISNHLYFYWYRQILGQKVEFLVSFYNNEISEKSEIFDDQFSVERPDGSNFTLKIRSTKLEDSAMYFCASSEGEGNTEAFFGQGTRLTVV.

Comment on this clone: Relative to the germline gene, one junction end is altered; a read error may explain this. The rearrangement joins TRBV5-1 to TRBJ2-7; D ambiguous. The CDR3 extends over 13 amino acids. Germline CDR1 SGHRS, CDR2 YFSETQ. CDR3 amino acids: CASSPGPTTYLSF. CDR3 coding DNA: TGCGCCAGCAGCCCTGGTCCCACTACATATTTAAGCTTC.

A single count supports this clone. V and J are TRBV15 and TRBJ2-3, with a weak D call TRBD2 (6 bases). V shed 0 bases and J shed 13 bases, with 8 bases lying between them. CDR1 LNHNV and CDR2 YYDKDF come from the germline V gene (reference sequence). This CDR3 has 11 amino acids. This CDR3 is CATSRDEREYF. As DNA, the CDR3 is TGTGCCACCAGCAGAGATGAGCGGGAGTATTTT.

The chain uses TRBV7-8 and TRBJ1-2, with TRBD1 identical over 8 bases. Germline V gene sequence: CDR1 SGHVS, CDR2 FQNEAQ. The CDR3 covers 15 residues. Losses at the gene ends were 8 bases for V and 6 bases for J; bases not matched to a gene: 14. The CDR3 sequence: CASGPGQASYDGYTF. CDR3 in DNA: TGTGCCAGCGGCCCGGGACAGGCGAGTTATGATGGCTACACCTTC.

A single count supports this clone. The CDR3 bases are TGTGCCAGCAGTTTAAGAGGGAGGTCTAACTATGGCTACACCTTC. Protein product: CASSLRGRSNYGYTF. The V call is TRBV27, the J call TRBJ1-2; D ambiguous. The V end was cut by 2 bases, the J end by 0 bases, with 10 bases between. Germline V gene sequence: CDR1 MNHEY, CDR2 SMNVEV (reference sequence). The CDR3 has 15 residues.